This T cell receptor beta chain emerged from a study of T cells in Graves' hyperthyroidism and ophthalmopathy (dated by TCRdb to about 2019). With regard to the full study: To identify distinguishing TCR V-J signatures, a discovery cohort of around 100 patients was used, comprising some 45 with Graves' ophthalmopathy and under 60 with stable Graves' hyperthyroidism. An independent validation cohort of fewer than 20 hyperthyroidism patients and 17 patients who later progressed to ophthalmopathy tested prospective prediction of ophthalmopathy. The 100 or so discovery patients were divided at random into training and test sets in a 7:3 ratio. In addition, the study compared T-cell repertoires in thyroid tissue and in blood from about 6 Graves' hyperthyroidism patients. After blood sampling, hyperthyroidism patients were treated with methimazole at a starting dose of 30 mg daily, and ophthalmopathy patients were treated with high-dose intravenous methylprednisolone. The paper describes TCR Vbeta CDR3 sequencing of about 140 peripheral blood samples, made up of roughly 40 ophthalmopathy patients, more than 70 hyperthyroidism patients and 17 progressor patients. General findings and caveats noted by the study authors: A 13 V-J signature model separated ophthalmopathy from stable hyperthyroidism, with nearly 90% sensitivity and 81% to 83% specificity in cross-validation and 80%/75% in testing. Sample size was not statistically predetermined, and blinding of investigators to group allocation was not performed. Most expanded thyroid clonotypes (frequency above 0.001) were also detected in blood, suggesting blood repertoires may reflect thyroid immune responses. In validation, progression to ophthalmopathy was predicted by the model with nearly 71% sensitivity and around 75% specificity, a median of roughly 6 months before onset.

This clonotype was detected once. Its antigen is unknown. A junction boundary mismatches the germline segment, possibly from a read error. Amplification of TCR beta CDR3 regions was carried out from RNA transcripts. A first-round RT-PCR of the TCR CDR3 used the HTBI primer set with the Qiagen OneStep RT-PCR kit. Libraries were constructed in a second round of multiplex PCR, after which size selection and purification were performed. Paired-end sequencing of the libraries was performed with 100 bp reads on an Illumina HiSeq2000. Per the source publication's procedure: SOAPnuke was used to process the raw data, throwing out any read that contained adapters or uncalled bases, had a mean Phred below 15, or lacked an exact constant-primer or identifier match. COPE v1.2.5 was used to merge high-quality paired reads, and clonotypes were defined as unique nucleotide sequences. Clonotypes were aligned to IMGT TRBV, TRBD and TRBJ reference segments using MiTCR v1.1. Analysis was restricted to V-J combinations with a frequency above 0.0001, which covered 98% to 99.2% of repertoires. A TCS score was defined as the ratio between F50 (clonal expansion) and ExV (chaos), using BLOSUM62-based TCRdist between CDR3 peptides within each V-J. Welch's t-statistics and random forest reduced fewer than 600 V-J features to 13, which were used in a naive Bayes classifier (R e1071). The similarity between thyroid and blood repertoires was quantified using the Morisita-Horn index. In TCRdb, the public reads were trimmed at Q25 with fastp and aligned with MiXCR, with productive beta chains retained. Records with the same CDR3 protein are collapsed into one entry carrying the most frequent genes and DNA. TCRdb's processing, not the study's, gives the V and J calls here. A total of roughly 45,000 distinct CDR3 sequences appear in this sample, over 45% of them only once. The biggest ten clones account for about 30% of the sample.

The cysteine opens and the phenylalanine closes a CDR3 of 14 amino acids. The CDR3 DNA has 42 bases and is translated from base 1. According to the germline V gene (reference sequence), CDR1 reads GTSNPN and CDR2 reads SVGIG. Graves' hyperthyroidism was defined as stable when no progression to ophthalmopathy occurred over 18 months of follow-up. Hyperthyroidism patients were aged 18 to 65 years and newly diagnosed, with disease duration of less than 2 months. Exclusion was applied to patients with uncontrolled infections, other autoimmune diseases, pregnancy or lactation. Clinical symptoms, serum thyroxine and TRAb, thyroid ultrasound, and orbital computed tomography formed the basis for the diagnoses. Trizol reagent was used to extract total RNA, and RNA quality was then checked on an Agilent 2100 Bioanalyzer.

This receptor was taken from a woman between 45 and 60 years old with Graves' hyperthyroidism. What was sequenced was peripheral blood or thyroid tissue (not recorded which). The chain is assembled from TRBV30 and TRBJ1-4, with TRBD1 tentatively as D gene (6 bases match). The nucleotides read TGTGCCTGCGAACAGGGTGTTGGAGGTGAAAAACTGCTTTTT. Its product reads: CACEQGVGGEKLLF.